The 9 T cell receptor beta chains below come from one sample, sequenced in a study of blood T cell repertoires in COVID-19. Sequencing used immunoSEQ multiplex PCR; TCRdb keeps in-frame clones, though not all of them. The sample lists around 260,000 clones, around nine tenths seen once, with around 0.84% in the top ten. The specimen sequenced was peripheral blood. These receptors came from a man aged 25 to 40 with acute or convalescent COVID-19.

This clone showed up just once. V is TRBV6-2 or TRBV6-3 and J is TRBJ2-7; D is perhaps TRBD1 (5 bases). V lost 5 bases to trimming and J lost 0 bases, with 14 bases between them. From germline, CDR1 is MNHEY and CDR2 SVGEGT. The CDR3 spans 15 residues. DNA of the CDR3: TGTGCCAGCAGTCTCTTGGGGCTACGCTCCTACGAGCAGTACTTC. This gives the protein CASSLLGLRSYEQYF.

This chain connects TRBV23-1 to TRBJ2-1, with TRBD1 identical over 7 bases. TRBV23-1 is marked as an open reading frame, function uncertain. The CDR3 runs 16 residues. Trimming cost V 5 bases and J 4 bases; bases outside gene matches: 11. The DNA for the CDR3 is TGCGCCAGCAGTTTTCAAACCGGGACAGATTACAATGAGCAGTTCTTC. This encodes CASSFQTGTDYNEQFF.

This chain uses TRBV28 with TRBJ2-7; D remains unclear. CDR1 is MDHEN and CDR2 is SYDVKM in the germline V gene. The length of the CDR3 is 13 residues. V lost 5 bases and J lost 2, with 10 bases in between. The DNA for the CDR3 is TGTGCCAGCAGTCTCCCTCCTACCTACGAGCAGTACTTC. Translation gives CASSLPPTYEQYF.

The rearrangement joins TRBV7-3 to TRBJ2-3, with D maybe TRBD2 (6 bases). Germline-derived CDR1 and CDR2 are SGHTA and FQGTGA. The V end lost 8 bases, the J end lost 9 bases, and 18 bases lay between the germline ends. CDR3 size: 13 residues. CDR3 protein: CASGRGSHETQYF. Here the CDR3 DNA reads TGTGCCAGCGGGCGGGGAAGCCATGAGACGCAGTATTTT.

The V call is TRBV27, the J call TRBJ1-1; tentatively, D is TRBD1 (6 bases). Trimming removed 2 bases at V and 5 bases at J, with 9 bases between. This CDR3 has 13 residues. The germline gives CDR1 MNHEY, CDR2 SMNVEV (reference sequence). CDR3 residues: CASSLRRGTEAFF. DNA for the CDR3: TGTGCCAGCAGTTTACGAAGGGGGACTGAAGCTTTCTTT.

The chain carries TRBV27 and TRBJ1-5; 8 bases fit TRBD1. V lost 2 bases, J lost 4 bases, and 1 base stayed unmatched. There are 14 residues in the CDR3. Germline CDR1 MNHEY, CDR2 SMNVEV (reference sequence). The CDR3, as DNA: TGTGCCAGCAGTTTAGGGACAGGTAATCAGCCCCAGCATTTT. Its protein is CASSLGTGNQPQHF.

The chain employs TRBV24-1 and TRBJ2-3; 13 nucleotides line up with TRBD2. There are 14 residues in the CDR3. Germline V gene data show CDR1 as KGHDR and CDR2 as SFDVKD. V shed 4 bases and J 12 bases; nucleotides not matched to a gene: 6. The CDR3 sequence: CATSDSGLAGRQYF. In DNA, the CDR3 is TGTGCCACCAGTGACTCGGGACTAGCGGGGAGACAGTATTTT.

This chain connects TRBV7-2 to TRBJ2-5; D might be TRBD1 (5 bases). Germline CDR1 and CDR2: SGHTA and FQGNSA. Trimming took off 5 bases at V and 6 bases at J, with 16 bases between the two ends. This CDR3 has 14 residues. This CDR3 is CASSPRKGWKTQYF. DNA of the CDR3: TGTGCCAGCAGCCCACGCAAGGGGTGGAAGACCCAGTACTTC.

This clone appeared once. The V call is TRBV28, the J call TRBJ1-1; D uncertain. CDR1 and CDR2 (germline): MDHEN, SYDVKM. The CDR3 has 13 residues. The V gene lost 5 bases and the J gene lost 1 base, with 8 bases spanning the gap. CDR3: CASSLMANTEAFF. The CDR3 nucleotides read TGTGCCAGCAGTCTGATGGCGAACACTGAAGCTTTCTTT.